Below are 15 T cell receptor beta chains sequenced from a single sample in a study of T cells after yellow fever vaccination (dated by TCRdb to the late 2010s). The treatment or condition tag for this specimen amounts to: live attenuated yellow fever vaccine strain. Libraries were built with 5' RACE. Sequencer: Illumina HiSeq 2500. TCRdb redid the processing of the public reads, applying fastp at Q25 and MiXCR, and retained in-frame beta chains. Entries are consolidated by CDR3 protein sequence, retaining the most common genes and DNA. Within this sample are around 72,000 distinct CDR3 sequences, with about 7.7% of them counted one time only. The ten largest make up approximately 31% of the sample. The material was CD8+ T cells sorted from PBMCs, obtained more than 8 days after the first yellow fever vaccination. These receptors were taken from a man between 18 and 35 years old who received the YFV17D yellow fever vaccine.

The V call is TRBV19, the J call TRBJ1-6, with TRBD1 matching over 8 bases. The CDR3 length is 15 residues. V lost 5 bases to trimming and J lost 7 bases; unmatched junction nucleotides: 7. CDR1 LNHDA and CDR2 SQIVND come from the germline V gene (reference sequence). The CDR3 spells CASSGTGGLNSPLHF. The CDR3 DNA follows: TGTGCCAGTAGTGGAACAGGGGGTCTGAATTCACCCCTCCACTTT.

In this sample, this clonotype turned up many times. The chain couples TRBV14 to TRBJ2-1, with TRBD1 as a possible D gene (6 bases). Trimming took 1 base from V and 1 from J, leaving 17 bases between them. The CDR3 has 18 residues. The V gene's germline CDR1 is SGHDN and CDR2 FVKESK. The CDR3 DNA is TGTGCCAGCAGCCAAGCCCCTCGGACAGCCATTTCCTACAATGAGCAGTTCTTC. Residues: CASSQAPRTAISYNEQFF.

This clonotype has ten or more counts. Here the CDR3 DNA reads TGTGCCAGCAGTTGGGGACAGGGACAGCCCCAGCATTTT. Its protein is CASSWGQGQPQHF. The chain joins TRBV6-5 to TRBJ1-5; 9 nucleotides match TRBD1. The CDR3 has 13 amino acids. V shed 4 bases, J shed 7 bases, and the junction held 2 bases outside the gene matches. Germline V lookup: CDR1 MNHEY, CDR2 SVGAGI.

This clonotype was seen repeatedly, ten times or more. The chain links TRBV7-9 to TRBJ2-3; TRBD1 agrees at 7 bases. The CDR3 covers 17 residues. Germline CDR1 and CDR2: SEHNR and FQNEAQ (reference sequence). Germline trimming cut 5 bases from V and 4 bases from J; bases unmatched to any gene: 15. CDR3 residues: CASSDNTGALGADTQYF. In DNA form, the CDR3 reads TGTGCCAGCAGCGACAATACAGGGGCCCTCGGGGCAGATACGCAGTATTTT.

Many counts were recorded for this clonotype. V and J are TRBV6-5 and TRBJ1-2, with 8 bases lining up with TRBD1. The CDR3 covers 15 residues. Losses at the gene ends were 3 bases for V and 4 bases for J; bases not matched to a gene: 7. Looked up from germline, CDR1 is MNHEY and CDR2 is SVGAGI. CDR3 bases: TGTGCCAGCAGTTATGGGACAGGCAACTCCTATGGCTACACCTTC. As protein: CASSYGTGNSYGYTF.

The J gene is TRBJ2-3, the V gene TRBV9, with 10 bases lining up with TRBD1. This CDR3 region has 16 residues. V was pared by 0 bases and J by 5 bases, with 6 bases of the junction left unmatched. Germline loops: CDR1 SGDLS, CDR2 YYNGEE. The chain's CDR3 is CASSVGAGTGVDTQYF. CDR3 nucleotide sequence: TGTGCCAGCAGCGTAGGGGCCGGGACAGGGGTAGATACGCAGTATTTT.

Many counts were recorded for this clonotype. V is TRBV15 and J is TRBJ1-1; TRBD1 is a possible D gene (6 bases). The V gene lost 0 bases and the J gene lost 3 bases, with 11 bases spanning the gap. This CDR3 spans 15 amino acids. Germline lookup yields CDR1 LNHNV and CDR2 YYDKDF (reference sequence). The CDR3 sequence is CATSRDPGADTEAFF. CDR3 nucleotides: TGTGCCACCAGCAGAGATCCGGGGGCGGACACTGAAGCTTTCTTT. Full variable domain (remainder filled in from reference TRBV15 and TRBJ1-1): DAMVIQNPRYQVTQFGKPVTLSCSQTLNHNVMYWYQQKSSQAPKLLFHYYDKDFNNEADTPDNFQSRRPNTSFCFLDIRSPGLGDTAMYLCATSRDPGADTEAFFGQGTRLTVV.

This clonotype was found many times. The chain employs TRBV7-9 and TRBJ2-3; 7 bases are shared with TRBD1. This CDR3 spans 16 amino acids. Germline V gene lookup returns CDR1 SEHNR and CDR2 FQNEAQ (reference sequence). V gave up 1 base and J gave up 3 bases; unmatched junction bases: 7. In DNA, the CDR3 is TGTGCCAGCAGCTTAGTGCAGGGGGTGAGGACAGATACGCAGTATTTT. It is translated as CASSLVQGVRTDTQYF.

This clonotype was recorded at least ten times. V gene TRBV5-6 combines with J gene TRBJ2-1, with a possible D match to TRBD2 (6 bases). The CDR3 consists of 14 residues. In germline, CDR1 is SGHDT, CDR2 YYEEEE. Trimming took 0 bases from V and 3 from J, leaving 7 bases between them. CDR3 residues: CASSLGGVYNEQFF. CDR3 nucleotide sequence: TGTGCCAGCAGCTTGGGCGGGGTCTACAATGAGCAGTTCTTC.

The CDR3 loop is CASSPQGVFTEAFF. The CDR3 bases are TGTGCCAGCAGTCCACAGGGGGTGTTCACTGAAGCTTTCTTT. This chain connects TRBV6-1 to TRBJ1-1; 8 positions agree with TRBD1. After removal of 5 bases from V and 4 bases from J, the junction contained 6 bases not matched to a gene. This CDR3 contains 14 residues. Per germline, CDR1 MNHNS and CDR2 SASEGT.

This clonotype was found a few times. This chain connects TRBV7-2 to TRBJ2-3, with D uncertain. The length of the CDR3 is 11 residues. Germline CDR1 and CDR2: SGHTA and FQGNSA. The V end was cut by 5 bases, the J end by 2 bases, with 2 bases between. The CDR3 reads CASSNTDTQYF. CDR3 bases: TGTGCCAGCAGCAACACAGATACGCAGTATTTT.

The chain employs TRBV4-1 and TRBJ1-5; tentative D call: TRBD1 (6 bases). This CDR3 comprises 15 residues. Per germline, CDR1 MGHRA and CDR2 YSYEKL. Between the trimmed V and J ends, which lost 5 bases and 3 bases, there was a span of 14 bases. CDR3 residues: CASSVRTETNQPQHF. For the CDR3, the DNA is TGCGCCAGCAGCGTCCGGACAGAAACCAATCAGCCCCAGCATTTT.

This clonotype was seen a handful of times. The rearrangement joins TRBV6-2 or TRBV6-3 to TRBJ2-6; D is unclear. This CDR3 comprises 12 residues. The V gene's germline CDR1 is MNHEY and CDR2 SVGEGT. Trimming removed 9 bases at V and 0 bases at J, with 3 bases between. CDR3: CASDSGANVLTF. CDR3 sequence (DNA): TGTGCCAGTGACTCTGGGGCCAACGTCCTGACTTTC.

This clonotype was seen at least ten times. This chain uses TRBV13 with TRBJ2-7; 7 nucleotides align to TRBD1. Germline V gene sequence: CDR1 PRHDT, CDR2 FYEKMQ (reference sequence). Trimming took 3 bases from V and 1 from J; bases not matched to a gene: 3. There are 14 residues in the CDR3. CDR3 nucleotide sequence: TGTGCCAGCAGCTTCCAGGGGGTGTCCTACGAGCAGTACGTC. Protein: CASSFQGVSYEQYV.

About this clonotype itself: Its ends do not fully match the called genes, so a read error is possible. CDR3 region: CASSVGLAGLQESQYF. In DNA, the CDR3 is TGTGCCAGCAGCGTAGGACTAGCGGGACTCCAAGAGAGCCAGTACTTC. The chain has TRBV9 and TRBJ2-5, with 11 nucleotides matching TRBD2. The germline V gene encodes CDR1 SGDLS and CDR2 YYNGEE. This CDR3 has 16 residues.